The present entry profiles one T cell receptor (beta chain) with its context. Antigen unknown. The data derive from a study of T cell responses to AZD1222 COVID-19 vaccine. V was clipped by 6 bases and J by 4 bases; unmatched bases: 17. Germline CDR1 reads SGDLS; CDR2 reads YYNGEE. CDR3 length: 17 amino acids. Study-level points and caveats: Two AZD1222 administrations were followed by greater Spike-specific TCR breadth and depth. Females made up more of the donors, who were largely white British, and clonal diversity may have come out too low.

Clones were read by immunoSEQ multiplex PCR, and TCRdb kept only the in-frame ones, dropping some. Altogether 90,000 to 130,000 clones are present, approximately 89% being singletons, with the ten largest covering roughly 3%. This TCR came from an adult in good health. J is TRBJ2-3 and V is TRBV9; 7 positions agree with TRBD1. Sample: peripheral blood, taken on day 0 of MenACWY control vaccination. This CDR3 reads CASTRSPDRVRSDTQYF. The CDR3 region has the DNA TGTGCCAGCACCCGATCACCTGACAGGGTGCGTTCAGATACGCAGTATTTT.